Listed below are T cell receptor beta chains from one sample, sequenced in a study of cytomegalovirus exposure and HLA in healthy donors. Data came from immunoSEQ multiplex PCR; TCRdb stores just in-frame clones and leaves some out. The repertoire includes about 110,000 clones, around 72% of them detected once, and about 14% sits in the top ten. The source material was PBMCs. These receptor sequences come from a woman aged 40 to 50 in good health and CMV-seropositive. CDR3s include the opening cysteine and the closing phenylalanine or tryptophan. A D gene is named only where the DNA matches it firmly. Part of the rows lack a size; the others show once, few, many or a class for expanded clones.

cdr3_length	clone_size	d_call	v_call	j_call	cdr3_aa	cdr3_nt
16	NA	NA	TRBV21-1	TRBJ2-7	CASSSTWGGSLDEQYF	TGTGCCAGCAGCTCCACCTGGGGGGGCTCCTTGGACGAGCAGTACTTC
16	few	NA	TRBV10-3	TRBJ1-6	CAISAGGMGSRSPLHF	TGTGCCATCAGTGCGGGGGGAATGGGGTCGCGTTCACCCCTCCACTTT
13	NA	NA	TRBV14	TRBJ2-5	CASSQAPQETQYF	TGTGCCAGCAGCCAAGCCCCACAAGAGACCCAGTACTTC
13	NA	NA	TRBV4-3	TRBJ2-1	CASSQDREGEQFF	TGCGCCAGCAGCCAAGATAGAGAGGGTGAGCAGTTCTTC
15	NA	NA	TRBV2	TRBJ1-6	CASRRGGAENSPLHF	TGTGCCAGCAGGCGGGGTGGGGCGGAAAATTCACCCCTCCACTTT
13	NA	NA	TRBV5-1	TRBJ1-1	CASSLVGAPEAFF	TGCGCCAGCAGCTTGGTAGGGGCCCCTGAGGCTTTCTTT
15	few	TRBD2	TRBV2	TRBJ2-1	CASSEGRGGHNEQFF	TGTGCCAGCAGTGAAGGGCGGGGGGGCCACAATGAGCAGTTCTTC
12	NA	NA	TRBV30	TRBJ1-2	CAWSRQSRGYTF	TGTGCCTGGAGTCGACAGTCGCGTGGCTACACCTTC
19	NA	TRBD1	TRBV5-4	TRBJ1-5	CASSPRGHPGGWGNQPQHF	TGTGCCAGCAGCCCCCGAGGTCATCCAGGGGGATGGGGTAATCAGCCCCAGCATTTT
14	NA	TRBD1	TRBV2	TRBJ1-2	CASRTGQGAGGYTF	TGTGCCAGCAGAACCGGACAGGGGGCTGGTGGCTACACCTTC
13	few	NA	TRBV6-1	TRBJ2-5	CASSEGEKETQYF	TGTGCCAGCAGTGAAGGGGAGAAAGAGACCCAGTACTTC
15	few	NA	TRBV7-2	TRBJ1-2	CASSLAPGKPYGYTF	TGTGCCAGCAGCTTAGCGCCGGGGAAACCCTATGGCTACACCTTC
15	NA	TRBD1	TRBV30	TRBJ2-7	CAWSVWQGESNEQYF	TGTGCCTGGAGTGTCTGGCAGGGGGAGTCTAACGAGCAGTACTTC
15	NA	TRBD1	TRBV5-6	TRBJ2-5	CASSPDRGLQETQYF	TGTGCCAGCAGCCCGGACAGGGGGCTCCAAGAGACCCAGTACTTC
14	once	NA	TRBV11-3	TRBJ1-1	CASSFPTENTEAFF	TGTGCCAGCAGCTTCCCCACAGAGAACACTGAAGCTTTCTTT
15	NA	NA	TRBV7-2	TRBJ2-7	CASSPMGQVNYEQYF	TGTGCCAGCAGCCCGATGGGCCAGGTCAACTACGAGCAGTACTTC
11	NA	NA	TRBV6-1	TRBJ2-7	CASSATIEQYF	TGTGCCAGCAGTGCAACTATAGAGCAGTACTTC
15	few	NA	TRBV9	TRBJ1-2	CASSVDPNPNYGYTF	TGTGCCAGCAGCGTAGACCCTAACCCTAACTATGGCTACACCTTC
17	NA	TRBD1	TRBV7-6	TRBJ1-5	CASSLGQGAMDNQPQHF	TGTGCCAGCAGCTTGGGACAGGGGGCAATGGACAATCAGCCCCAGCATTTT
13	NA	NA	TRBV6-5	TRBJ1-1	CASRKQGNTEAFF	TGTGCCAGCAGGAAACAGGGAAACACTGAAGCTTTCTTT
14	NA	TRBD1	TRBV4-2	TRBJ2-7	CASRGQGSSYEQYF	TGTGCCAGCAGAGGACAGGGGAGCTCCTACGAGCAGTACTTC
15	few	TRBD1	TRBV6-1	TRBJ1-2	CASSPLWTGNYGYTF	TGTGCCAGCAGCCCCCTCTGGACAGGGAACTATGGCTACACCTTC
14	NA	NA	TRBV6-1	TRBJ1-1	CASSRGSSNTEAFF	TGTGCCAGCAGTCGCGGGTCTTCGAACACTGAAGCTTTCTTT
14	NA	NA	TRBV6-5	TRBJ1-2	CASSYLGDGGGYTF	TGTGCCAGCAGTTACCTGGGAGACGGGGGTGGCTACACCTTC
17	NA	TRBD1	TRBV7-3	TRBJ1-6	CASSLMGQGAIDSPLHF	TGTGCCAGCAGCTTAATGGGGCAGGGGGCAATTGATTCACCCCTCCACTTT
15	few	NA	TRBV5-1	TRBJ1-1	CASSSSGGFGTEAFF	TGCGCCAGCAGCTCTTCGGGGGGGTTTGGCACTGAAGCTTTCTTT
13	NA	NA	TRBV6-6	TRBJ2-5	CASSYWTQETQYF	TGTGCCAGCAGTTACTGGACACAAGAGACCCAGTACTTC
15	NA	NA	TRBV5-1	TRBJ2-3	CASSPGGQSTDTQYF	TGCGCCAGCAGCCCCGGGGGGCAGAGCACAGATACGCAGTATTTT
15	NA	TRBD1	TRBV2	TRBJ2-1	CASSQGQGLINEQFF	TGTGCCAGCAGCCAGGGACAGGGATTAATCAATGAGCAGTTCTTC
13	NA	TRBD1	TRBV7-2	TRBJ1-2	CATITGEFYRYTF	TGTGCCACCATTACAGGGGAATTCTATCGCTACACCTTC
15	NA	NA	TRBV7-8	TRBJ2-3	CASSHRVGGSDTQYF	TGTGCCAGCAGCCACCGCGTGGGGGGTTCAGATACGCAGTATTTT
16	NA	TRBD1	TRBV7-2	TRBJ1-4	CASSLAPGTANEKLFF	TGTGCCAGCAGCTTAGCCCCCGGGACAGCGAATGAAAAACTGTTTTTT
14	NA	TRBD2	TRBV6-5	TRBJ2-3	CASARGGSTDTQYF	TGTGCCAGCGCGCGGGGGGGTAGCACAGATACGCAGTATTTT
15	few	NA	TRBV5-1	TRBJ1-2	CASSLALDTNYGYTF	TGCGCCAGCAGCTTGGCCCTGGACACTAACTATGGCTACACCTTC
15	once	NA	TRBV7-2	TRBJ1-3	CASSLGLQSGNTIYF	TGTGCCAGCAGCTTAGGTCTACAGTCTGGAAACACCATATATTTT
13	NA	TRBD1	TRBV5-1	TRBJ1-3	CASRQGSGNTIYF	TGCGCCAGCCGACAGGGCTCTGGAAACACCATATATTTT
14	NA	NA	TRBV29-1	TRBJ2-1	CSVSSRGQSNEQFF	TGCAGCGTGTCTTCTAGGGGACAATCGAATGAGCAGTTCTTC
14	NA	NA	TRBV7-9	TRBJ1-4	CASSLNLKNEKLFF	TGTGCCAGCAGCTTAAATCTAAAGAATGAAAAACTGTTTTTT
14	once	NA	TRBV6-5	TRBJ1-4	CASSYSSVNEKLFF	TGTGCCAGCAGTTACTCGAGTGTAAATGAAAAACTGTTTTTT
15	few	NA	TRBV10-3	TRBJ1-4	CAISESVTVGEKLFF	TGTGCCATCAGTGAGTCAGTGACAGTGGGGGAAAAACTGTTTTTT
14	NA	NA	TRBV5-3	TRBJ2-7	CARRGLAHTLEQYF	TGTGCCAGAAGGGGACTTGCACACACACTCGAGCAGTACTTC
11	NA	NA	TRBV28	TRBJ2-7	CASSSGPEQYF	TGTGCCAGCAGCTCAGGTCCTGAGCAGTACTTC
16	NA	TRBD1	TRBV5-6	TRBJ1-1	CASTTGAGQGGTEAFF	TGTGCCAGCACCACTGGGGCCGGACAGGGAGGTACTGAAGCTTTCTTT
15	NA	TRBD2	TRBV28	TRBJ2-5	CASSLWLAGEETQYF	TGTGCCAGCAGCTTGTGGTTAGCGGGGGAAGAGACCCAGTACTTC
13	few	NA	TRBV7-7	TRBJ1-1	CASSLTTDHEAFF	TGTGCTAGCAGCTTAACGACAGATCATGAAGCTTTCTTT
13	NA	NA	TRBV10-3	TRBJ1-2	CAIGGAGHKVYTF	TGTGCCATCGGTGGGGCGGGGCACAAGGTCTACACCTTC
13	NA	NA	TRBV9	TRBJ2-5	CASGGTLQETQYF	TGTGCCAGCGGCGGGACACTACAAGAGACCCAGTACTTC
14	few	NA	TRBV2	TRBJ1-2	CASGGNREAGGYTF	TGTGCCAGCGGGGGCAATCGGGAAGCCGGTGGCTACACCTTC
13	NA	NA	TRBV27	TRBJ2-7	CASSKDRSYEQYF	TGTGCCAGCAGCAAAGACAGATCCTACGAGCAGTACTTC
18	NA	TRBD2	TRBV5-1	TRBJ2-1	CASSRLAGGTSSYNEQFF	TGCGCCAGCAGCCGACTAGCGGGGGGGACTAGCTCCTACAATGAGCAGTTCTTC
12	NA	NA	TRBV10-3	TRBJ2-7	CAISESNYEQYF	TGTGCCATCAGTGAGTCCAACTACGAGCAGTACTTC
15	NA	TRBD1	TRBV5-5	TRBJ1-2	CASSPQGAEVYGYTF	TGTGCCAGCAGCCCCCAGGGGGCAGAGGTCTATGGCTACACCTTC
15	NA	NA	TRBV29-1	TRBJ2-2	CSVEEAGMNTGELFF	TGCAGCGTTGAAGAAGCAGGAATGAACACCGGGGAGCTGTTTTTT
13	NA	TRBD1	TRBV2	TRBJ1-6	CASRTGDNSPLHF	TGTGCCAGCAGGACAGGGGATAATTCACCCCTCCACTTT
15	NA	NA	TRBV30	TRBJ1-3	CAWSEQGAPGNTIYF	TGTGCCTGGAGTGAACAAGGGGCGCCTGGAAACACCATATATTTT